A selection of T cell receptor beta chains follows, all from one sample in a study of blood T cell repertoires in COVID-19. Produced via immunoSEQ multiplex PCR; TCRdb's table is partial and in-frame only. This table has about 200,000 clones, roughly 88% appearing once. Sequencing was carried out using PBMCs or T cells enriched from blood (not recorded which). These receptors came from a middle-aged man with acute COVID-19. Each CDR3 is given with its conserved first and last residue. A D gene is named only where the DNA matches it firmly. The listing skips clone size in some rows; elsewhere it reads once, few, many or a size class.

abundance	v_gene	d_gene	j_gene	CDR3aa	CDR3nt
few	TRBV5-6	-	TRBJ2-2	CASSGTGTAGELFF	TGTGCCAGCAGCGGTACAGGGACCGCCGGGGAGCTGTTTTTT
few	TRBV6-4	-	TRBJ2-1	CASSDSSAEYNEQFF	TGTGCCAGCAGTGACTCATCTGCGGAATACAATGAGCAGTTCTTC
-	TRBV14	TRBD1	TRBJ2-7	CASSPRQGSEQYF	TGTGCCAGCAGCCCCCGACAGGGGTCCGAGCAGTACTTC
-	TRBV7-2	-	TRBJ2-7	CASRPTGQTYEQYF	TGTGCCAGCAGACCCACTGGACAGACCTACGAGCAGTACTTC
-	TRBV6-5	TRBD1	TRBJ2-7	CASSKDRSYEQYF	TGTGCCAGCAGTAAGGACAGGTCCTACGAGCAGTACTTC
-	TRBV18	-	TRBJ2-5	CASSSQMVEETQYF	TGTGCCAGCTCATCACAGATGGTTGAGGAGACCCAGTACTTC
-	TRBV14	TRBD2	TRBJ2-7	CASRRGGRAYEQYF	TGTGCCAGCAGGCGGGGCGGGAGGGCGTACGAGCAGTACTTC
-	TRBV19	-	TRBJ2-3	CASSPRLRGARDTQYF	TGTGCCAGTAGTCCCAGACTTCGGGGGGCAAGAGATACGCAGTATTTT
-	TRBV12-3/TRBV12-4	-	TRBJ1-3	CASRTGSGNTIYF	TGTGCCAGCAGAACAGGGTCTGGAAACACCATATATTTT
-	TRBV9	-	TRBJ2-5	CASSVGFREETQYF	TGTGCCAGCAGCGTAGGGTTCCGGGAAGAGACCCAGTACTTC
-	TRBV28	-	TRBJ2-6	CASTRLSSGANVLTF	TGTGCCAGCACTCGACTTAGCTCTGGGGCCAACGTCCTGACTTTC
-	TRBV28	TRBD1	TRBJ2-3	CASSPGQGVGGTDTQYF	TGTGCCAGCAGTCCGGGACAGGGGGTTGGGGGCACAGATACGCAGTATTTT
-	TRBV4-2	TRBD2	TRBJ2-1	CASSQSSGGGDEQFF	TGTGCCAGCAGCCAATCTAGCGGGGGCGGAGATGAGCAGTTCTTC
once	TRBV5-1	TRBD1	TRBJ1-5	CASSPGQGPNQPQHF	TGCGCCAGCAGCCCAGGACAGGGTCCCAATCAGCCCCAGCATTTT
-	TRBV4-1	TRBD2	TRBJ2-7	CASSQDVGLAGGEQYF	TGCGCCAGCAGCCAAGATGTGGGACTAGCGGGAGGGGAGCAGTACTTC
few	TRBV7-6	TRBD1	TRBJ2-2	CASRADRAPFTGELFF	TGTGCCAGCAGAGCGGACAGGGCCCCTTTCACCGGGGAGCTGTTTTTT
few	TRBV11-1	TRBD1	TRBJ1-1	CASSPLRGQGNTEAFF	TGTGCCAGCAGCCCCCTACGAGGACAGGGGAATACTGAAGCTTTCTTT
-	TRBV7-9	-	TRBJ1-1	CASSPGGSTEAFF	TGTGCCAGCAGTCCGGGGGGCAGCACTGAAGCTTTCTTT
-	TRBV29-1	-	TRBJ1-2	CSVVFRSYGYTF	TGCAGCGTTGTCTTTCGCAGCTATGGCTACACCTTC
-	TRBV9	TRBD1	TRBJ1-2	CASSPDNRGANYGYTF	TGTGCCAGCAGCCCTGATAACAGGGGAGCTAACTATGGCTACACCTTC
-	TRBV9	TRBD2	TRBJ2-2	CASSVGLAATGELFF	TGTGCCAGCAGCGTAGGGCTAGCGGCCACCGGGGAGCTGTTTTTT
-	TRBV19	TRBD2	TRBJ2-5	CASSIGAGEETQYF	TGTGCCAGTAGTATAGGGGCGGGAGAAGAGACCCAGTACTTC
once	TRBV30	TRBD2	TRBJ2-7	CAWSLAGANEQYF	TGTGCCTGGAGCCTAGCGGGAGCTAACGAGCAGTACTTC
-	TRBV5-1	-	TRBJ1-2	CASRNGTSSYGYTF	TGCGCCAGCAGAAACGGGACAAGTAGTTATGGCTACACCTTC
-	TRBV7-9	-	TRBJ1-2	CASSSPGGADGYTF	TGTGCCAGCAGCTCCCCTGGGGGGGCTGATGGCTACACCTTC
-	TRBV7-9	-	TRBJ2-7	CASSIVIEQYF	TGTGCCAGCAGCATCGTTATCGAGCAGTACTTC
once	TRBV7-2	-	TRBJ2-7	CASSTPQDYEQYF	TGTGCCAGCAGCACACCCCAGGATTACGAGCAGTACTTC
-	TRBV28	TRBD1	TRBJ2-3	CASSDRVGTDTQYF	TGTGCCAGCAGTGACAGGGTGGGGACAGATACGCAGTATTTT
-	TRBV6-1	-	TRBJ1-2	CASSERDDARGYGYTF	TGTGCCAGCAGTGAACGTGACGACGCCCGAGGCTATGGCTACACCTTC
once	TRBV28	TRBD1	TRBJ1-5	CASSTTGGQPQHF	TGTGCCAGCAGTACGACAGGGGGGCAGCCCCAGCATTTT
-	TRBV18	TRBD1	TRBJ1-2	CASSPGTGGGYTF	TGTGCCAGCTCGCCCGGGACAGGAGGAGGCTACACCTTC
-	TRBV6-5	-	TRBJ1-4	CATLNRDANEKLFF	TGTGCCACCTTAAACAGGGACGCTAATGAAAAACTGTTTTTT
-	TRBV5-1	-	TRBJ1-2	CASSLGTGTNYGYTF	TGCGCCAGCAGCTTGGGCACAGGGACTAACTATGGCTACACCTTC
-	TRBV5-4	-	TRBJ2-6	CASSLGHFSGANVLTF	TGTGCCAGCAGCTTGGGACACTTCTCTGGGGCCAACGTCCTGACTTTC
-	TRBV18	-	TRBJ2-3	CASSPPGADTQYF	TGTGCCAGCTCACCACCAGGGGCAGATACGCAGTATTTT
-	TRBV30	-	TRBJ2-2	CAWSRTGFGGELFF	TGTGCCTGGAGTCGGACGGGGTTTGGCGGGGAGCTGTTTTTT
-	TRBV25-1	TRBD2	TRBJ2-1	CASSGPGLAPVGEQFF	TGTGCCAGCAGCGGACCGGGACTAGCGCCGGTAGGTGAGCAGTTCTTC
-	TRBV6-5	-	TRBJ1-3	CASSYAGDSGNTIYF	TGTGCCAGCAGTTACGCGGGGGACTCTGGAAACACCATATATTTT
-	TRBV28	TRBD1	TRBJ1-2	CAVSTQPGTAYGYTF	TGTGCCGTCTCAACCCAGCCTGGGACAGCGTATGGCTACACCTTC
-	TRBV7-9	TRBD2	TRBJ2-2	CASNRLAGEGDTGELFF	TGTGCCAGCAACAGACTAGCGGGAGAGGGGGACACCGGGGAGCTGTTTTTT
-	TRBV2	TRBD2	TRBJ2-4	CASSAWGGDPVQYF	TGTGCCAGCAGTGCTTGGGGAGGGGACCCGGTTCAGTACTTC
-	TRBV12-3/TRBV12-4	TRBD1	TRBJ1-2	CASSTGDNYGYTF	TGTGCCAGCAGTACAGGGGATAACTATGGCTACACCTTC